A selection of T cell receptor beta chains follows, all from one sample in a study of T cell responses to AZD1222 COVID-19 vaccine. Repertoires were generated with immunoSEQ multiplex PCR, while TCRdb's copy carries only in-frame clones and drops some. The repertoire holds about 160,000 clones, 85% to 90% seen once, with approximately 5.7% in the top ten. The specimen was peripheral blood, collected on day 0 of AZD1222 vaccination. Receptors were obtained from an adult in good health. Each CDR3 is given with its conserved first and last residue. Each record gives: clone size, V gene, CDR3 protein. Size values are once, few and many counts, or a class for expanded clones, and some rows have none.

>few|TRBV9
CASSSSTDPNYGYTF
>.|TRBV7-8
CASSLLGQGQAGYTF
>.|TRBV7-8
CASSLAPTDSNQPQHF
>.|TRBV11-2
CASSPSVGRVKNTEAFF
>.|TRBV12-3/TRBV12-4
CASSLRVTGELFF
>.|TRBV29-1
CSVGDRDEQYF
>.|TRBV10-3
CAISLTGTGLNTIYF
>.|TRBV4-3
CASSQAGTGANEKLFF
>.|TRBV15
CATSRVPLSSTDTQYF
>.|TRBV6-5
CASSYDVWLVNEQFF
>.|TRBV5-4
CASSSYRDTHGYTF
>.|TRBV13
CASSFNPGTKNTGELFF
>.|TRBV27
CASSLGQAPYEQYF
>.|TRBV7-2
CASSLDPGMVFF
>.|TRBV11-3
CASSLQGYGYTF
>.|TRBV4-2
CASSHEDVATEAFF
>.|TRBV9
CASSVDPTGGNTEAFF
>few|TRBV28
CASWLTENSNQPQHF
>.|TRBV19
CASSPGSFPEGETQYF
>.|TRBV11-2
CASSDRDRAYEQYF
>.|TRBV25-1
CASKGTGTSLGAFF
>.|TRBV5-1
CASSLGDGSNQPQHF
>.|TRBV5-1
CASSLNRDTGELFF
>.|TRBV21-1
CASSKEGQGAKGYTF
>.|TRBV28
CASNLPGGAIETEAFF
>few|TRBV10-3
CAISPDSINGYTF
>.|TRBV12-3/TRBV12-4
CASMGETTEAFF
>.|TRBV18
CASSPTGGSDTQYF
>.|TRBV6-1
CASSGLDREAGQPQHF
>.|TRBV9
CASSTHTGQSSYNEQFF
>.|TRBV18
CASSPRRDEAFF
>.|TRBV27
CASSLSPTYEQYF
>.|TRBV4-2
CASRGSGSYNSPLHF
>.|TRBV6-5
CASSLTANTEAFF
>.|TRBV19
CASSTTSRNEQFF
>.|TRBV6-2/TRBV6-3
CASSYNGQGELYGYTF
>.|TRBV28
CASGDGPNTGELFF
>.|TRBV5-4
CASSRLAGLGDTQYF
>.|TRBV4-3
CASSQGVEEKLFF
>.|TRBV7-9
CASSSGTATNEKLFF
>.|TRBV7-6
CASSPSSSGNTIYF
>.|TRBV19
CASSSRQVYEQYF
>.|TRBV7-3
CASSSRGVVTGNTIYF
>.|TRBV12-5
CASGFLRWERRENSPLHF
>.|TRBV4-3
CASSQDRAGAAFF
>.|TRBV7-2
CASSSQTGTVYEQYF
>once|TRBV18
CASSSGLAGDTEQFF
>.|TRBV28
CASSQGSGQPQHF
>.|TRBV12-3/TRBV12-4
CATRVSGDEKLFF
>.|TRBV7-3
CASSQTSGGPYEQYF
>.|TRBV5-6
CASSLTWGTEAFF
>.|TRBV12-1
CASSPLFGGYNEQFF
>.|TRBV3-1/TRBV3-2
CASSQDLLGSSYNEQFF
>.|TRBV29-1
CSVVEGHYGYTF
>once|TRBV11-2
CASSHPGQGFEQYF